This TCR beta chain was recovered during a study of PD-1 blockade in classical Hodgkin lymphoma. About this clone: As yet, its antigen is unknown.

The data were produced by immunoSEQ multiplex PCR, yet TCRdb's version contains in-frame clones alone and is incomplete. The sample lists about 110,000 clones; approximately 90% were seen once. The patients all showed relapse after autologous stem cell transplantation, while their brentuximab vedotin exposure varied. This CDR3 is built from 13 residues. Trimming cost V 2 bases and J 2 bases, with 7 bases left between them. Germline CDR1 and CDR2: SGHTS and YDEGEE. Study findings and constraints: Complete responders matched newly diagnosed patients in baseline diversity. By cycle point C4D1, TCR diversity had risen significantly in CD4+ cells (but not CD8+ cells). Relative to healthy donors, newly diagnosed patients reportedly had lower baseline TCR diversity, which was reported as lower still in relapsed/refractory patients. The drivers behind the repertoire differences, possibly disease activity or prior therapy, remain undefined.

The sequence was obtained from a human donor with classical Hodgkin lymphoma. This specimen was peripheral blood mononuclear cells (PBMCs), taken before the second cycle of nivolumab. The rearrangement uses TRBV5-8 and TRBJ1-2; unclear D gene. The CDR3 nucleotides read TGTGCCAGCAGCTTAGACACCAACTATGGCTACACCTTC. Protein sequence: CASSLDTNYGYTF.